Below are 19 T cell receptor beta chains sequenced from a single sample in a study of blood T cell repertoires in COVID-19. The table came from immunoSEQ multiplex PCR; TCRdb's copy has only in-frame clones and leaves some out. The profile covers 140,000 or so clones, with about 88% appearing a single time and roughly 2.6% taken by the ten largest. Sequencing was done on a sample of peripheral blood. These receptors all come from a human donor with acute or convalescent COVID-19. The donor label of this sample is uncertain.

This clone was found once. This chain uses TRBV5-1 with TRBJ2-7; D perhaps matches TRBD2 (5 bases). The V end was cut by 1 base, the J end by 6 bases, with 11 bases between. Germline CDR1 reads SGHRS; CDR2 reads YFSETQ. CDR3 length: 13 residues. The CDR3 DNA sequence: TGCGCCAGCAGCTTGCGGTCTGAGGGCGAGCAGTACGTC. Amino acid sequence: CASSLRSEGEQYV.

V is TRBV24-1 and J is TRBJ2-3; the match to TRBD1 covers 9 bases. The CDR3 extends over 18 amino acids. Germline loops: CDR1 KGHDR, CDR2 SFDVKD. With 3 bases clipped from V and 2 bases from J, the junction kept 11 bases outside the gene matches. The CDR3 region has the DNA TGTGCCACCAGTGATCCTCTCTCGACAGGGGGATTCACAGATACGCAGTATTTT. Its translation: CATSDPLSTGGFTDTQYF.

In its sample, this clone was seen a few times. V gene TRBV5-1 combines with J gene TRBJ2-5; D may be TRBD2 (6 bases). Germline CDR1 and CDR2: SGHRS and YFSETQ. The length of the CDR3 is 14 residues. The ends were cut back, 1 base at V and 4 bases at J, with 11 bases in the middle. CDR3 nucleotides: TGCGCCAGCAGCTTGACGATGGGAGGAGAGACCCAGTACTTC. Residues: CASSLTMGGETQYF. Full variable domain (missing parts from reference TRBV5-1 and TRBJ2-5): KAGVTQTPRYLIKTRGQQVTLSCSPISGHRSVSWYQQTPGQGLQFLFEYFSETQRNKGNFPGRFSGRQFSNSRSEMNVSTLELGDSALYLCASSLTMGGETQYFGPGTRLLVL.

The V call is TRBV21-1, the J call TRBJ2-2; TRBD1 is taken as the D call from the table, unchecked against the DNA. TRBV21-1 is recorded as a pseudogene. The CDR3 is made up of 17 amino acids. CDR3 loop: CASSGTLPGQNTGELFF. CDR3 coding DNA: TGTGCCAGCAGCGGCACTCTGCCGGGACAGAACACCGGGGAGCTGTTTTTT.

The rearrangement uses TRBV19 and TRBJ1-5; D uncertain. The CDR3 runs to 15 residues. Germline V lookup: CDR1 LNHDA, CDR2 SQIVND (reference sequence). Trimming removed 7 bases from V and 1 base from J, with 14 bases in between. The CDR3 DNA follows: TGTGCCAGTACCATGAGTGTAGTAAGCAATCAGCCCCAGCATTTT. Translated, it gives CASTMSVVSNQPQHF.

The rearrangement links TRBV6-5 to TRBJ2-7, with 8 bases aligning to TRBD2. J gave up 3 bases and V 7 bases, and 5 bases lay outside the gene matches. Germline CDR1 is MNHEY and CDR2 is SVGAGI. The length of the CDR3 is 13 residues. This CDR3 reads CASTPGGLYEQYF. The CDR3 region has the DNA TGTGCCAGCACTCCGGGGGGGCTCTACGAGCAGTACTTC.

CDR3 residues: CASSVGRSGSYEQYF. The CDR3, as DNA: TGTGCCAGCAGTGTGGGGCGGTCGGGCTCCTACGAGCAGTACTTC. This rearrangement joins TRBV2 to TRBJ2-7; TRBD1 might be the D (5 bases). Trimming removed 4 bases at V and 0 bases at J, with 13 bases between. Germline CDR1 is SNHLY and CDR2 is FYNNEI. This CDR3 is built from 15 residues.

There are a few counts of this clone. This chain connects TRBV7-3 to TRBJ2-3, with 7 bases that match TRBD1. Germline-derived CDR1 and CDR2 are SGHTA and FQGTGA. V trimming: 5 bases; J trimming: 1 base; junction bases outside the gene matches: 12. The length of the CDR3 is 17 residues. The CDR3, as DNA: TGTGCCAGCAGCGCCCGAAGGGACAGCTGGGGCACAGATACGCAGTATTTT. It codes for CASSARRDSWGTDTQYF.

The CDR3 is CASSLGRDQRGPYNEQFF. The CDR3 DNA reads as TGTGCCAGCAGCTTAGGACGAGATCAGCGGGGACCCTACAATGAGCAGTTCTTC. This chain links TRBV7-8 with TRBJ2-1; 7 bases align to TRBD2. CDR3 length equals 18 residues. Per the germline V gene, CDR1 is SGHVS and CDR2 is FQNEAQ. J was trimmed by 2 bases and V by 1 base; bases with no gene match: 11.

The rearrangement uses TRBV5-1 and TRBJ2-2; 15 bases agree with TRBD2. The germline V gene has CDR1 SGHRS and CDR2 YFSETQ. V gave up 5 bases and J gave up 5 bases; unmatched junction bases: 1. CDR3 length equals 15 residues. DNA for the CDR3: TGCGCCAGCAGAGGGACTAGCGGGGGGACCGGGGAGCTGTTTTTT. Protein sequence: CASRGTSGGTGELFF.

The gene calls are TRBV5-4 and TRBJ1-2; D perhaps matches TRBD1 (6 bases). V was pared by 4 bases and J by 8 bases, with 18 bases between. The germline CDR1 and CDR2 sequences are SGHNT and YYREEE (reference sequence). CDR3 size: 14 residues. CDR3 loop: CASSPKSGVKGYTF. The CDR3 DNA is TGTGCCAGCAGCCCGAAGTCAGGGGTGAAGGGCTACACCTTC.

The rearrangement links TRBV4-2 to TRBJ1-2; no clear D gene. Trimming removed 0 bases from V and 8 bases from J, with 16 bases in between. Germline CDR1 and CDR2: LGHNA and YNFKEQ. The CDR3 has 15 amino acids. For the CDR3, the DNA is TGTGCCAGCAGCCAAGATCCGGAGGCCCCCGGCGGCTACACCTTC. Its protein product is CASSQDPEAPGGYTF.

V and J are TRBV9 and TRBJ1-2, with 8 bases matching TRBD1. This CDR3 spans 15 amino acids. Germline CDR1 SGDLS, CDR2 YYNGEE. J was trimmed by 4 bases and V by 1 base; bases with no gene match: 6. The CDR3 protein is CASSVTGQVIYGYTF. Here the CDR3 DNA reads TGTGCCAGCAGCGTAACGGGACAGGTTATCTATGGCTACACCTTC.

The chain is built from TRBV28 and TRBJ1-4; TRBD1 is a possible D gene (5 bases). Germline CDR1 MDHEN, CDR2 SYDVKM. This CDR3 spans 16 amino acids. V lost 3 bases and J lost 5, with 16 bases in between. The CDR3 here is CASSFTVQAGNEKLFF. The CDR3, as DNA: TGTGCCAGCAGTTTCACTGTACAGGCGGGAAATGAAAAACTGTTTTTT. Looking up the rest from reference TRBV28 and TRBJ1-4 gives the full variable domain: DVKVTQSSRYLVKRTGEKVFLECVQDMDHENMFWYRQDPGLGLRLIYFSYDVKMKEKGDIPEGYSVSREKKERFSLILESASTNQTSMYLCASSFTVQAGNEKLFFGSGTQLSVL.

The chain combines TRBV7-3 with TRBJ1-5, with no clear D. V shed 5 bases and J shed 4 bases, with 12 bases lying between them. CDR1 is SGHTA and CDR2 is FQGTGA in the germline V gene. This CDR3 spans 14 amino acids. The CDR3 here is CASSQDGGNQPQHF. CDR3 coding DNA: TGTGCCAGCAGCCAGGACGGCGGGAATCAGCCCCAGCATTTT.

The chain couples TRBV6-5 to TRBJ1-3; 7 bases are shared with TRBD1. CDR1 MNHEY and CDR2 SVGAGI come from the germline V gene. V lost 8 bases and J lost 4; bases outside the gene matches: 11. The CDR3 runs to 15 residues. CDR3 nucleotide sequence: TGTGCCAGCCGCAGTAGGGGGCTGGGAGGAAACACCATATATTTT. It is translated as CASRSRGLGGNTIYF.

This sequence joins TRBV6-5 and TRBJ1-6, with a tentative D call TRBD1 (5 bases). V was shortened by 8 bases and J by 5 bases, with 7 bases between the two germline ends. Germline V gene sequence: CDR1 MNHEY, CDR2 SVGAGI. The CDR3 sequence is 12 residues long. CDR3 protein: CASGGNNSPLHF. For the CDR3, the DNA is TGTGCCAGCGGGGGGAATAATTCACCCCTCCACTTT.

This sequence joins TRBV28 and TRBJ1-3, with D unclear. The CDR3 spans 14 residues. Trimming pared 7 bases from V and 0 bases from J, leaving 10 bases between. CDR1 and CDR2 from the germline V gene are MDHEN and SYDVKM. CDR3 residues: CASILSSSGNTIYF. CDR3 sequence (DNA): TGTGCCAGCATTCTGTCTAGCTCTGGAAACACCATATATTTT.

This clone was recorded a few times. The rearrangement joins TRBV24-1 to TRBJ1-2; D remains ambiguous. The CDR3 contains 12 residues. CDR1 is KGHDR and CDR2 is SFDVKD in the germline V gene. V was pared by 2 bases and J by 4 bases, with 4 bases between. The CDR3 is CATSDYSYGYTF. The CDR3 DNA is TGTGCCACCAGTGATTACAGCTATGGCTACACCTTC.